This T cell receptor beta chain appears in the sequencing data of a study of shared clonotypes between healthy human individuals. Overall study: Researchers drew samples from a couple of women and a few men aged 18 to 49.

TCRdb's table, derived via immunoSEQ multiplex PCR, lists solely in-frame clones and lacks some. The sample lists over 300,000 clones, over 75% occurring once. Germline CDR1 SGHRS, CDR2 YFSETQ. V lost 7 bases, J lost 8 bases, and 2 bases stayed unmatched. The CDR3 has 11 amino acids. Adult Caucasians living in Nashville, Tennessee made up all of the donors. The TCR comes from a man aged 18 to 35 in good health. The sequenced sample consisted of memory CD8+ T cells sorted from blood. Subset reported: CD45RO+ cells pooled with CCR7-negative TemRA cells. The chain has TRBV5-1 and TRBJ1-2; TRBD1 agrees at 10 bases. CDR3: CASGTGEGYTF. The CDR3 DNA reads TGCGCCAGCGGGACAGGGGAGGGCTACACCTTC.